This paragraph reports one T cell receptor beta chain. This sample was taken from a study of immune evolution from preneoplasia to lung adenocarcinoma. The table came from immunoSEQ multiplex PCR; TCRdb's copy has only in-frame clones and leaves some out. This table holds about 41,000 clones, 65% to 80% found once. CDR3 length: 13 amino acids. Germline V gene lookup returns CDR1 SGHKS and CDR2 YYEKEE (reference sequence). The germline V and J ends were trimmed by 4 bases and 2 bases, with 9 bases remaining between them. This chain connects TRBV5-5 to TRBJ2-5; maybe TRBD2 (6 bases). The sample was FFPE invasive lung adenocarcinoma tissue. This receptor was taken from a person in their sixties with lung adenocarcinoma. The CDR3 reads CASSRELQETQYF. Written as DNA, the CDR3 is TGTGCCAGCAGCCGGGAGTTGCAAGAGACCCAGTACTTC. Together with reference TRBV5-5 and TRBJ2-5, the CDR3 gives the full variable domain: DAGVTQSPTHLIKTRGQQVTLRCSPISGHKSVSWYQQVLGQGPQFIFQYYEKEERGRGNFPDRFSARQFPNYSSELNVNALLLGDSALYLCASSRELQETQYFGPGTRLLVL.